One sample yielded the 28 T cell receptor beta chains listed below, sequenced in a study of shared clonotypes between healthy human individuals. Repertoires were generated with immunoSEQ multiplex PCR, while TCRdb's copy carries only in-frame clones and drops some. The sample contains some 2 million clones, roughly 95% of which appear only once. Naive CD8 populations comprised CD45RO-negative cells positively selected for CCR7, excluding terminally differentiated effector memory CD45RA+ cells. Sample: naive CD8+ T cells sorted from blood. The receptors stem from a man aged 18 to 29 in good health.

In the case of this clone: The identical CDR3 is also encoded by other nucleotide sequences in the sample. V is TRBV30 and J is TRBJ1-1, with a possible D match to TRBD1 (6 bases). Germline assignment: CDR1 GTSNPN and CDR2 SVGIG (reference sequence). CDR3 length: 13 residues. V was clipped by 0 bases and J by 6 bases, with 11 bases between them. This chain's CDR3 is CAWSVGGAAEAFF. DNA of the CDR3: TGTGCCTGGAGTGTGGGGGGGGCCGCTGAAGCTTTCTTT.

V usage is TRBV11-2 and J usage is TRBJ2-7; 7 bases agree with TRBD1. Trimming cost V 3 bases and J 2 bases; bases outside gene matches: 4. The CDR3 consists of 14 residues. The germline gives CDR1 SGHAT, CDR2 FQNNGV. The CDR3 bases are TGTGCCAGCAGCTTGGGACAGACAGCCTACGAGCAGTACTTC. As protein: CASSLGQTAYEQYF.

This clone was recorded only once. This sequence joins TRBV14 and TRBJ2-1; D is tentatively TRBD1 or TRBD2 (5 bases each). Germline CDR1 SGHDN, CDR2 FVKESK. The CDR3 covers 17 residues. Trimming removed 4 bases at V and 0 bases at J, with 16 bases between. CDR3 residues: CASSPLEGLSSYNEQFF. The CDR3 DNA is TGTGCCAGCAGCCCCCTTGAGGGGCTTAGCTCCTACAATGAGCAGTTCTTC.

The V and J genes are TRBV6-5 and TRBJ1-2; D ambiguous. The V and J ends lost 0 bases and 3 bases respectively, with 8 bases between them. The CDR3 has 14 residues. CDR1 is MNHEY, CDR2 SVGAGI, per germline. CDR3 in amino acids: CASSYSIADYGYTF. Written as DNA, the CDR3 is TGTGCCAGCAGTTACTCGATAGCGGACTATGGCTACACCTTC.

The rearrangement links TRBV5-1 to TRBJ2-3; D gene unclear. This CDR3 contains 14 residues. Per the germline V gene, CDR1 is SGHRS and CDR2 is YFSETQ. The germline V and J ends were trimmed by 0 bases and 0 bases, with 5 bases remaining between them. The CDR3 spells CASSLEYSTDTQYF. CDR3 nucleotides: TGCGCCAGCAGCTTGGAGTATAGCACAGATACGCAGTATTTT.

The chain has TRBV9 and TRBJ2-4; TRBD1 matches at 8 bases. Trimming took 4 bases from V and 0 from J; bases not matched to a gene: 6. CDR1 SGDLS and CDR2 YYNGEE come from the germline V gene. The length of the CDR3 is 16 residues. The CDR3 bases are TGTGCCAGCAGCCCGTACAGGGGGGAAGCCAAAAACATTCAGTACTTC. Translated: CASSPYRGEAKNIQYF. Full variable domain (outside the CDR3, taken from reference TRBV9 and TRBJ2-4): DSGVTQTPKHLITATGQRVTLRCSPRSGDLSVYWYQQSLDQGLQFLIQYYNGEERAKGNILERFSAQQFPDLHSELNLSSLELGDSALYFCASSPYRGEAKNIQYFGAGTRLSVL.

This rearrangement joins TRBV19 to TRBJ1-2; TRBD1 is a possible D gene (6 bases). The germline gives CDR1 LNHDA, CDR2 SQIVND (reference sequence). V lost 11 bases and J 1 base, leaving 11 bases between the germline ends. The CDR3 runs 12 residues. The CDR3, as DNA: TGTGCCGCACAGGGTCATAACTATGGCTACACCTTC. It translates to CAAQGHNYGYTF.

The V call is TRBV4-3, the J call TRBJ2-1; a weak D match, TRBD1 (5 bases). The CDR3 covers 15 residues. Germline lookup yields CDR1 LGHNA and CDR2 YSLEER. The V end lost 0 bases, the J end lost 9 bases, and 15 bases lay between the germline ends. The CDR3 DNA reads TGCGCCAGCAGCCAAGACCCAGGGATCGGTGTTGAGCAGTTCTTC. As protein: CASSQDPGIGVEQFF.

This clone was recorded only once. This rearrangement joins TRBV27 to TRBJ2-5, with D perhaps TRBD1 or TRBD2 (5 bases each). Trimming left V 3 bases short and J 2 bases short, with 10 bases between. The CDR3 runs to 14 residues. Germline CDR1 reads MNHEY; CDR2 reads SMNVEV (reference sequence). CDR3: CASSLGEMQETQYF. CDR3 DNA sequence: TGTGCCAGCAGTTTGGGGGAGATGCAAGAGACCCAGTACTTC.

The chain uses TRBV6-4 and TRBJ2-3; a weak D match, TRBD1 (6 bases). This CDR3 comprises 13 residues. Germline V lookup: CDR1 MRHNA, CDR2 SNTAGT. The V gene lost 7 bases and the J gene lost 3 bases, with 11 bases spanning the gap. CDR3 DNA: TGTGCCAGCACCGGACAGCGAACAGATACGCAGTATTTT. Its protein is CASTGQRTDTQYF.

CDR3 sequence (DNA): TGTGCCAGTAGTATAACGGGGGGAAGCGCTGAAGCTTTCTTT. Protein: CASSITGGSAEAFF. This sequence joins TRBV19 and TRBJ1-1; tentatively, D is TRBD1 (5 bases). The germline CDR1 and CDR2 sequences are LNHDA and SQIVND (reference sequence). Trimming removed 2 bases from V and 6 bases from J, with 13 bases in between. The CDR3 runs 14 residues.

The CDR3 DNA follows: TGCGCCAGCAGCCAAGGTAGAGGCAGGGAGGCCTACGAGCAGTACTTC. It specifies CASSQGRGREAYEQYF. The chain has TRBV4-3 and TRBJ2-7; tentative D call: TRBD2 (6 bases). Germline-derived CDR1 and CDR2 are LGHNA and YSLEER. Trimming cost V 1 base and J 2 bases, with 15 bases left between them. CDR3 length: 16 amino acids.

The rearrangement uses TRBV5-4 and TRBJ2-7, with 10 bases lining up with TRBD2. CDR1 and CDR2 (germline): SGHNT, YYREEE (reference sequence). The CDR3 length is 16 residues. V dropped 2 bases and J dropped 1; count of bases not matched to a gene: 6. CDR3: CASSFLAGANSYEQYF. The CDR3 DNA reads TGTGCCAGCAGCTTTCTAGCGGGAGCAAATTCCTACGAGCAGTACTTC.

CDR3 sequence reads: CASEDRGLMNEQYF. The CDR3 bases are TGTGCCAGCGAAGACAGGGGGCTAATGAACGAGCAGTACTTC. V gene TRBV6-1 combines with J gene TRBJ2-7, with 10 bases identical to TRBD1. The junction had 9 bases not matched to a gene; V was cut back by 8 bases and J by 5 bases. Germline V lookup: CDR1 MNHNS, CDR2 SASEGT. CDR3 length: 14 amino acids.

The chain carries TRBV6-6 and TRBJ2-7; D unresolved. The CDR3 is made up of 11 amino acids. The germline V and J ends were trimmed by 5 bases and 3 bases, with 5 bases remaining between them. The germline V gene encodes CDR1 MNHNY and CDR2 SVGAGI (reference sequence). The CDR3 here is CASSLLYEQYF. The CDR3 DNA follows: TGTGCCAGCAGTCTTCTCTACGAGCAGTACTTC.

The rearrangement joins TRBV2 to TRBJ1-2; unclear D gene. From germline, CDR1 is SNHLY and CDR2 FYNNEI. V lost 6 bases, J lost 4 bases, and 18 bases lay in between. This CDR3 is 15 amino acids long. CDR3: CASRSVGRTFYGYTF. The DNA for the CDR3 is TGTGCCAGCAGGTCGGTGGGCAGAACCTTCTATGGCTACACCTTC.

The chain combines TRBV30 with TRBJ2-1; possibly TRBD2 for D (6 bases). Germline-derived CDR1 and CDR2 are GTSNPN and SVGIG (reference sequence). V lost 4 bases and J 4 bases, leaving 20 bases between the germline ends. The CDR3 spans 16 residues. CDR3 nucleotides: TGTGCCTGGATGGGGATTACGGGGGAGAGATACAATGAGCAGTTCTTC. Its translation: CAWMGITGERYNEQFF. Supplemented by reference TRBV30 and TRBJ2-1, the full variable domain reads SQTIHQWPATLVQPVGSPLSLECTVEGTSNPNLYWYRQAAGRGLQLLFYSVGIGQISSEVPQNLSASRPQDRQFILSSKKLLLSDSGFYLCAWMGITGERYNEQFFGPGTRLTVL.

This clone was seen once. V is TRBV6-5 and J is TRBJ2-3, with no clear D. This CDR3 region has 13 residues. Trimming left V 6 bases short and J 0 bases short, with 7 bases between. Germline V gene lookup returns CDR1 MNHEY and CDR2 SVGAGI. The CDR3 here is CASRMTSTDTQYF. The CDR3 DNA reads as TGTGCCAGCAGGATGACTAGCACAGATACGCAGTATTTT.

This clone was counted once. The chain is built from TRBV5-6 and TRBJ2-2, with TRBD1 matching over 9 bases. This CDR3 is 17 amino acids long. J gave up 4 bases and V 3 bases, and 10 bases lay outside the gene matches. Per the germline V gene, CDR1 is SGHDT and CDR2 is YYEEEE. CDR3 residues: CASSYWIGQGSTGELFF. In nucleotides, the CDR3 is TGTGCCAGCAGCTATTGGATAGGACAGGGGAGCACCGGGGAGCTGTTTTTT. The variable domain in full, with the rest retrieved from reference TRBV5-6 and TRBJ2-2, is DAGVTQSPTHLIKTRGQQVTLRCSPKSGHDTVSWYQQALGQGPQFIFQYYEEEERQRGNFPDRFSGHQFPNYSSELNVNALLLGDSALYLCASSYWIGQGSTGELFFGEGSRLTVL.

The chain couples TRBV10-2 to TRBJ2-2; 7 bases fit TRBD2. The V gene end was trimmed by 3 bases and the J gene end by 4 bases; junction bases not matched to a gene: 5. CDR1 is WSHSY, CDR2 SAAADI, per germline. CDR3 length: 15 amino acids. CDR3 amino acids: CASSEVGGLTGELFF. Written as DNA, the CDR3 is TGCGCCAGCAGTGAAGTGGGAGGGCTCACCGGGGAGCTGTTTTTT.

The chain uses TRBV30 and TRBJ2-7; TRBD2 aligns across 15 bases. Germline V gene sequence: CDR1 GTSNPN, CDR2 SVGIG (reference sequence). The CDR3 is made up of 15 amino acids. Losses at the gene ends were 7 bases for V and 0 bases for J; bases not matched to a gene: 4. The CDR3 nucleotides read TGTGCCTCGGGACTAGCGGGGGGCCGCTCCTACGAGCAGTACTTC. Amino acids: CASGLAGGRSYEQYF. The full variable domain, its missing parts supplied by reference TRBV30 and TRBJ2-7, is SQTIHQWPATLVQPVGSPLSLECTVEGTSNPNLYWYRQAAGRGLQLLFYSVGIGQISSEVPQNLSASRPQDRQFILSSKKLLLSDSGFYLCASGLAGGRSYEQYFGPGTRLTVT.

This chain uses TRBV29-1 with TRBJ2-1, with a weak D call TRBD2 (6 bases). Trimming cost V 6 bases and J 7 bases, with 13 bases left between them. CDR1 is SQVTM, CDR2 ANQGSEA, per germline. The CDR3 runs 12 residues. The CDR3 is CSVGEEGNEQFF. The CDR3 nucleotides are TGCAGCGTGGGGGAGGAAGGGAATGAGCAGTTCTTC.

This clone was seen once. This chain links TRBV11-2 with TRBJ2-3; 7 bases match TRBD2. The germline gives CDR1 SGHAT, CDR2 FQNNGV. This CDR3 has 17 residues. The V and J ends lost 1 base and 2 bases, in that order; junction bases with no gene match: 9. This chain's CDR3 is CASSLAAAGRITDTQYF. CDR3 coding DNA: TGTGCCAGCAGCTTAGCGGCAGCGGGGCGGATCACAGATACGCAGTATTTT.

This clone appeared once. The chain couples TRBV6-5 to TRBJ1-5; 7 bases are a match to TRBD1. The germline V gene has CDR1 MNHEY and CDR2 SVGAGI. The V gene end was trimmed by 5 bases and the J gene end by 7 bases; junction bases not matched to a gene: 5. The CDR3 spans 13 residues. The CDR3 DNA follows: TGTGCCAGCAGTCAGACAGGGTACCAGCCCCAGCATTTT. Translating it yields CASSQTGYQPQHF.

Note on this clone: The sample has other DNA sequences that encode this CDR3 too. The CDR3 region has the DNA TGTGCCAGCAGGTTAGCGGGAGGTCCAGATACGCAGTATTTT. Encoded protein: CASRLAGGPDTQYF. The V gene is TRBV27, the J gene TRBJ2-3, with 10 bases aligning to TRBD2. Per the germline V gene, CDR1 is MNHEY and CDR2 is SMNVEV (reference sequence). The CDR3 contains 14 residues. After removal of 6 bases from V and 4 bases from J, the junction contained 4 bases not matched to a gene.

The chain has TRBV13 and TRBJ2-3; no clear D. Trimming pared 1 base from V and 0 bases from J, leaving 8 bases between. The CDR3 totals 15 residues. CDR1 is PRHDT, CDR2 FYEKMQ, per germline (reference sequence). Written as DNA, the CDR3 is TGTGCCAGCAGCTTAGAGAGTACTAGCACAGATACGCAGTATTTT. Amino acid sequence: CASSLESTSTDTQYF.

In the case of this clone: Other DNA sequences of this sample code for an identical CDR3. The chain carries TRBV6-5 and TRBJ1-1, with a tentative D call TRBD1 (6 bases). The CDR3 consists of 13 residues. Trimming took off 5 bases at V and 2 bases at J, with 9 bases between the two ends. Germline lookup yields CDR1 MNHEY and CDR2 SVGAGI. Written as DNA, the CDR3 is TGTGCCAGCAGTATGGGGGGCAACACTGAAGCTTTCTTT. This translates into CASSMGGNTEAFF.

The chain links TRBV5-1 to TRBJ2-2; TRBD2 matches at 11 bases. Germline V lookup: CDR1 SGHRS, CDR2 YFSETQ. The CDR3 runs 20 residues. Unmatched junction bases numbered 17, after V lost 4 bases and J lost 3 bases. The CDR3 is CASSRLPETSGTRHTGELFF. In DNA, the CDR3 is TGCGCCAGCAGCAGACTCCCCGAGACTAGCGGGACGAGACACACCGGGGAGCTGTTTTTT.